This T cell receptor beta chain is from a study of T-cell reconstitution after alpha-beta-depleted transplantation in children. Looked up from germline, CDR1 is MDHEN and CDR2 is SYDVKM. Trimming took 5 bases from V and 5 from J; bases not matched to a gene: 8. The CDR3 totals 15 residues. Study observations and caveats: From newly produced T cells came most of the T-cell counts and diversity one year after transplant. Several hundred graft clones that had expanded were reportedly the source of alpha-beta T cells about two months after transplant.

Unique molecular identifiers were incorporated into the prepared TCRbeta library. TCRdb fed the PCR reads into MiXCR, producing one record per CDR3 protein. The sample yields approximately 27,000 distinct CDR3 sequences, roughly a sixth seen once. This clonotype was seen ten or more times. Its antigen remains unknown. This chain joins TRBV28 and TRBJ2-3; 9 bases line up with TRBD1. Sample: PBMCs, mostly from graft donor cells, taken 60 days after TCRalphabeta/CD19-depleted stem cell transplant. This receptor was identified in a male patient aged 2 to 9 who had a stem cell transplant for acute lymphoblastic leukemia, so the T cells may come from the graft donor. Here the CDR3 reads CASSRGTGMLDTQYF. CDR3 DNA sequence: TGTGCCAGCAGTCGTGGGACAGGGATGCTAGATACGCAGTATTTT.